What follows describes a single TCR beta chain. It lacks a known antigen. There are no base qualities to consult, and no much larger clone falls within one base. This specimen comes from a study of shared clonotypes between healthy human individuals (dated by TCRdb to the early 2020s). With respect to the entire study: The cohort comprised two women and a few men aged 18 to 49 years. Blood TCR repertoires of a handful of healthy adults were deeply sequenced to estimate repertoire size and the extent of clonotype sharing between individuals. For each donor, CD4 naive and CD4 memory were each run on three plates, CD8 naive on two plates, and CD8 memory on one plate. Per donor, leukapheresis produced somewhere between about 0.9 and 9 billion PBMCs. Different laboratories and diverse techniques were used to prepare libraries and sequence TCR repertoires, to increase sequencing depth and limit assay-specific biases.

The germline V gene specifies MGHRA as CDR1 and YSYEKL as CDR2. Counted from cysteine to phenylalanine, this CDR3 has 14 amino acids. The DNA shown is the 42-base CDR3, in frame from base 1. V is pruned by 4 bases and J by 3 bases, leaving 5 bases of the junction without a gene match. Here is what the overall study found, with its caveats: About 5% of naive CD4, 3.5% of naive CD8, about 2.4% of memory CD4, and around 0.4% of memory CD8 clonotypes were shared across several donors. Compared with non-shared clonotypes, the clonotypes found in all four sorted-subset donors had higher generation probabilities. Incomplete sequencing was indicated by rarefaction of sorted-subset datasets, despite the large sequencing depth. Because the study included a small number of donors, the genetic and exposure-history diversity represented was limited. Estimated clonotype richness was generally larger for naive than for memory subsets. Based on pairwise subsampling, the degree of clonotype sharing among donors was expected to be affected by sequencing depth. Sampling was restricted to blood, and TCR repertoires in tissue are likely to differ from TCR repertoires in blood.

Using the deep immunoSEQ assay, TCR CDR3 regions were amplified from genomic DNA by multiplex PCR. Extracted genomic DNA from each cell subset was spread evenly across all wells of several immunoSEQ 96-well plates, with each plate serving as a replicate. For sorted subsets, about 0.2 ug genomic DNA, equal to 30,000 to 35,000 T cell genomes, was loaded into each replicate PCR. The purified libraries were quantified using a Qubit 3.0 fluorometer, sized with a Bioanalyzer 2100, and then quantified again using the KAPA Library Quantification kit. A separate single-read 150-cycle Illumina NextSeq 550 flow cell was used to sequence each immunoSEQ 96-well plate. Per the authors' processing: Because the immunoSEQ output held only junctional sequences and lacked quality scores, the filtering could not match the filtering applied to full-length reads. Sequences were annotated with PyIR, a Python wrapper for IgBLAST v1.9, using IMGT germline references to assign V/J genes and CDR3. Reads with weak V/J assignments (E-value above 1e-6), missing CDR3, stop codons, out-of-frame junctions, or ambiguous translated residues were removed. V3J clonotypes were defined as sequences sharing the same inferred V gene, J gene, and CDR3 amino acid sequence. Percentage overlap between repertoires was calculated by dividing the number of shared unique clonotypes by the size of the smaller repertoire. Three approaches were used to assess repertoire richness: RTK rarefaction, the Chao1 estimator, and Recon v2.1 estimates of unobserved clonotypes. Generation probabilities were computed with OLGA for all TCRbeta clonotypes obtained by the gDNA method from several donors. Sourced from immuneACCESS, this table was stored by TCRdb with only in-frame sequences that have V and J called. A share of the clones is absent; for the studies checked, an unresolved V gene accounts for under half, and the remainder has no known explanation. The D gene and trimming were derived from the DNA, and the V and J assignments and clone size from that table. A total of over 2,000,000 clones appear in this sample, over 85% of them only once. More than 1.5% of the sample is in the top ten clones.

CD8 naive samples consisted of CD45RO-negative cells that were positively selected for CCR7, yielding a CD45RA+CCR7+ population without TemRA cells. Healthy HIV-negative adults with no recently reported acute infections or vaccinations were included as donors. Only Caucasian adults living in Nashville, Tennessee, USA were represented among the donors. Blood was collected by leukapheresis, and PBMCs were isolated by Ficoll-Histopaque density gradient centrifugation and then cryopreserved in liquid nitrogen vapor phase. Analytical flow cytometry was used to check the purity and quantity of every magnetically sorted T cell population. From each sorted fraction, genomic DNA was isolated and quantified by UV absorbance on a Nanodrop 2000c.

This receptor was obtained from a man younger than 30 in good health. Some clones in this sample may be carry-over from other donors' samples. Recombination linked TRBV4-1 to TRBJ2-7, and TRBD2 aligns with 8 junction nucleotides. The sequencing sample was made of naive CD8+ T cells from PBMCs. Interpreted using the paper, the cell subset or site label stands for: CD45RA+CCR7+. The encoded CDR3 is CASSPEREFYEQYF. Here is the DNA: TGCGCCAGCAGCCCGGAGCGGGAGTTCTACGAGCAGTACTTC.